The sequence of this T cell receptor (beta chain) was determined in a study of blood T cell repertoires in COVID-19. Study context: Samples came from the United States, Italy and Spain, spanning acute and convalescent COVID-19. The cDNA or gDNA used as material had been derived from T cells, B-cell-depleted T cells, or PBMCs.

The length of the CDR3 is 11 residues. The germline V and J ends were trimmed by 3 bases and 8 bases, with 7 bases remaining between them. Germline CDR1 reads SGHVS; CDR2 reads FNYEAQ. This clone appeared a single time. The assay was immunoSEQ multiplex PCR, and TCRdb's table has in-frame clones only and misses some. The sample yields about 180,000 clones, more than 85% seen once. The chain carries TRBV7-6 and TRBJ1-2, with a weak D call TRBD1 (5 bases). The sequence came from a man in his fifties with acute or convalescent COVID-19. The sample was peripheral blood. The CDR3 sequence is CASSFQGGYTF. CDR3 in DNA: TGTGCCAGCAGCTTTCAGGGCGGCTACACCTTC.